This T cell receptor (beta chain) was identified during a study of naive and memory T cell subsets (dated by TCRdb to the late 2010s). Study-wide context: An open-source, UMI-based TCR alpha and beta sequencing pipeline was applied to sorted naive and memory peripheral blood T cell subsets. Complete agreement was observed between the functional CMV T cell responses and the IgG serology results. RNA was DNase-treated and reverse transcribed with TCR constant-region primers, mostly using SuperScript III.

As for this clonotype: This clone's antigen is unknown. No much larger clone exists at a distance of one base, and base qualities are not known.

Separate amplification of TCR alpha and beta chain libraries was performed from the second PCR step onward. CMV status of each donor was established by measuring IFNgamma production from CD4+ T cells after fresh PBMCs were stimulated overnight with CMV viral lysate. Using Miltenyi beads, CD4 T cells were first positively selected, and CD8 T cells were then positively selected from the CD4-negative fraction. After staining for CD3, CD4, CD8, CD45RA, CD27 and a live/dead dye, cells were sorted on a BD Aria II into four subsets based on CD45RA and CD27. Blood came from three healthy volunteers, each fractionated into CD4 and CD8 T cells and then into four differentiation subsets. Around 130 ml of peripheral blood was drawn per donor, and PBMC were isolated by Ficoll-Paque PLUS density-gradient centrifugation. The sorted cells were lysed in RLT buffer, after which RNA was extracted using a Qiagen RNeasy kit and kept at -80 degrees C.

What the work shows at the level of the full study, not this receptor alone: In both CD4 and CD8 cells, a rise in Gini index and a fall in Shannon and inverse Simpson diversity were observed from naive through CM, EM and EMRA. A few larger clonotypes were present in naive repertoires, particularly the CD8 repertoires, and these clonotypes were possibly memory cells re-expressing CD45RA. After error correction, over 90% of naive TCR sequences appeared only once, giving much steeper abundance distributions than memory subsets. TCR abundance followed a power law whose exponent differed between naive and memory subsets but was consistent across the three individuals. RNA-based TCR counts may be influenced by expression changes linked to T cell activation and differentiation. The repertoire findings for the naive and memory subsets could not be validated against a ground truth, as none was available. A clonotype was defined as a single alpha or beta chain sequence rather than as a paired alpha/beta receptor.

Libraries were constructed by UMI-ligation and nested PCR. To cover both TRBC1 and TRBC2, the beta constant-region primer consisted of an equimolar mix of two oligonucleotides. A single-stranded oligonucleotide containing the SP2 primer and a 12-nucleotide UMI was joined to the 3' end of the cDNA by T4 RNA ligase 1. Four rounds of PCR, combining the SP2 primer with nested alpha and beta constant-region primers, were used to amplify the ligated cDNA. The ligation reaction was incubated at 16°C for 20-24 hours. PCR2 was typically run as a SYBR Green qPCR and stopped at a predetermined threshold to prevent over-amplification. Every purification after the first one was done using Agencourt AMPure XP magnetic beads. Libraries were quantified by Qubit and checked on a TapeStation, with a main peak expected near 650 bp. The pooled libraries were sequenced on an Illumina MiSeq using v2 2x251 paired-end kits, which usually yielded roughly 0.9-2.3 million reads per sample. Libraries were pooled at 4 nM per sample, and roughly 4.5-8% PhiX was added to improve cluster recognition. Turning to the authors' computational methods: Decombinator assigned V and J genes to Demultiplexor-processed FASTQ reads by tag matching, allowing a single base-pair mismatch. By using UMIs, Collapsinator corrected both sequencing errors and the frequency errors caused by PCR heterogeneity. CDR3Translator translated TCRs and extracted CDR3s from the conserved cysteine to the FGXG phenylalanine, flagging non-productive sequences. Gini, Shannon entropy and inverse Simpson indices were calculated on repertoires subsampled to equal numbers of UMI-defined TCRs. Within the linear range, a power law was fitted by maximum likelihood to the distributions of clonotype abundance. For one naive CD8 sample, the pipeline and MIGEC produced similar UMI counts, unique TCR numbers and clonal distributions. One analysis removed from the naive repertoire any naive TCRs that were also present in any memory subset from the same donor. A set of roughly 6,600 CMV-associated CDR3 sequences, compiled from VDJdb and a published dataset, was used to search the repertoires. Clones were called with MiXCR by TCRdb after fastp trimmed the public reads at Q25, and only in-frame beta chains were retained. Each record represents a unique CDR3 protein, reported with the most common genes and DNA among its rows. These V and J calls originate from TCRdb's pipeline instead of the authors' own analysis. A total of some 150,000 distinct CDR3 sequences appear in this sample, about 18% of them only once. The ten top clones hold around 0.14% of the sample.

The germline V and J ends show losses of 8 bases and 1 base respectively, and no gene match explains 10 bases of the junction. CDR1 MGHDK and CDR2 SYGVNS are derived from the germline V gene. The CDR3 runs 16 amino acids, cysteine and phenylalanine included. Here the CDR3 DNA is all that survives: 48 bases in frame from base 1. Sequencing used naive CD4+ T cells from blood. In light of the paper, this sample's cell subset or site label describes: naive T cells, CD45RA high CD27+. The chain couples TRBV25-1 to TRBJ2-2; TRBD1 lines up with 7 middle nucleotides. The receptor was derived from a human donor in good health. The nucleotide sequence reads TGTGCCAGCGGATCGGGACAGATTATGAACACCGGGGAGCTGTTTTTT. Its product reads: CASGSGQIMNTGELFF.